This T cell receptor beta chain was obtained from a study of CD8 T cells in ankylosing spondylitis. Libraries of TCR beta came from quantitative 5'-RACE with molecular barcodes. A single record per CDR3 protein comes from TCRdb applying MiXCR to the 5' RACE reads. Altogether some 700,000 distinct CDR3 sequences are present, around 20% being singletons, with the ten largest covering about 20%. Points on this clonotype: Its antigen is currently unknown.

Study conclusions and caveats: Disease-linked clones reportedly concentrated significantly in matched ankylosing spondylitis synovial fluid. Seemingly characteristic of ankylosing spondylitis blood was a TCR beta motif consisting of roughly 8 highly homologous variants. Disease-linked clones bore a CD8+ phenotype, appearing relatively rarely in peripheral blood.

V lost 4 bases, J lost 5 bases, and 7 bases stayed unmatched. The CDR3 totals 15 residues. Per the germline V gene, CDR1 is SGHRS and CDR2 is YFSETQ. The V call is TRBV5-1, the J call TRBJ2-7, with TRBD1 matching 12 bases. The sample was blood, either unsorted or a sorted T cell fraction (not recorded which). This TCR derives from a male donor with ankylosing spondylitis. CDR3 DNA: TGCGCCAGCAGCCTCCGGGACAGGGGGCCAGACGAGCAGTACTTC. Translating it yields CASSLRDRGPDEQYF.